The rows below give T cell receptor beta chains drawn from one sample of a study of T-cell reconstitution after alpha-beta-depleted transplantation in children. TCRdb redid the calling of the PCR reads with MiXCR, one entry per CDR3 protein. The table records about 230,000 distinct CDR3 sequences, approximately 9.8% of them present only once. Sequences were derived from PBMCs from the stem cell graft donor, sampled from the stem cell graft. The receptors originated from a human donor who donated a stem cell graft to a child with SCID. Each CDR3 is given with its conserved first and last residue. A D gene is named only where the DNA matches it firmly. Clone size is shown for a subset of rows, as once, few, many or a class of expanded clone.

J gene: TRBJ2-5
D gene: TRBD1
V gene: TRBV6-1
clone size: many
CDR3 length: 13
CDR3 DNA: TGTGCCAGCAGTCCACCGGGACAGAAGACCCAGTACTTC
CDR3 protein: CASSPPGQKTQYF

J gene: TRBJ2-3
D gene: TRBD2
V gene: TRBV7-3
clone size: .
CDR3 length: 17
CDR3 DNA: TGTGCCAGCAGCTTTAGCGGGGGGGCCTTGGGAACAGATACGCAGTATTTT
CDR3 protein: CASSFSGGALGTDTQYF

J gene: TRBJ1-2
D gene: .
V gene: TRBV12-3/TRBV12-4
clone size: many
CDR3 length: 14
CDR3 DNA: TGTGCCAGCAGCCCGCGCGGGACAAATTATGGCTACACCTTC
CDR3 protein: CASSPRGTNYGYTF

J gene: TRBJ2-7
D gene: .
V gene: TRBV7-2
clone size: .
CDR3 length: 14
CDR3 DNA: TGTGCCAGCAGCTCCCAGAGCGGGTCCTACGAGCAGTACTTC
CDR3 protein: CASSSQSGSYEQYF

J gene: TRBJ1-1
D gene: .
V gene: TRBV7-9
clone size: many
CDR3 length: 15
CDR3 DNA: TGTGCCAGCAGCTTTGCAACAGGGATGGGAACTGAAGCTTTCTTT
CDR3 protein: CASSFATGMGTEAFF

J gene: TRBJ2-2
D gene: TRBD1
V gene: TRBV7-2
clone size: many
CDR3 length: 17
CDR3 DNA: TGTGCCAGCAGCTTGGGTTCAGGGGGCTTCAACACCGGGGAGCTGTTTTTT
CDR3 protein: CASSLGSGGFNTGELFF

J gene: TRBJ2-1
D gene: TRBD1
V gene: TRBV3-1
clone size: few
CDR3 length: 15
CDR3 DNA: TGTGCCAGCAGCCAAGAGACAGGGTCAGGTAATGAGCAGTTCTTC
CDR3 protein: CASSQETGSGNEQFF

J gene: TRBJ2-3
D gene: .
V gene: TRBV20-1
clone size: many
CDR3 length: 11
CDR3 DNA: TGCAGTGCTACTAGCACAGATACGCAGTATTTT
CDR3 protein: CSATSTDTQYF

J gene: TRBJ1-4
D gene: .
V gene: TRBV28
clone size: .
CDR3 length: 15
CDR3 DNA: TGTGCCTGCAGTCTAGGATTCGCGCCTAATGAAAAACTGTTTTTT
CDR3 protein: CACSLGFAPNEKLFF

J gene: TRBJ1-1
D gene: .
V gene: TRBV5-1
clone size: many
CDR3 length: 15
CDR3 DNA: TGCGCCAGCAGCTTGGTCCGGGTGCCGAACACTGAAGCTTTCTTT
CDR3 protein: CASSLVRVPNTEAFF

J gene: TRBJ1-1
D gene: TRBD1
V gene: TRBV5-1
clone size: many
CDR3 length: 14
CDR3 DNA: TGCGCCAGCAGCCCGGACAGGACGAACACTGAAGCTTTCTTT
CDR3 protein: CASSPDRTNTEAFF

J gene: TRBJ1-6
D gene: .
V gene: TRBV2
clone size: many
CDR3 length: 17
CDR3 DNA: TGTGCCAGCAGTGAAGCTGGAGTGAGCTCCTATAATTCACCCCTCCACTTT
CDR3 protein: CASSEAGVSSYNSPLHF

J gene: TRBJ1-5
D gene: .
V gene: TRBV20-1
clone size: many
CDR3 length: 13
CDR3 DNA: TGCAGTGCTAGGGGGAGCAGCAATCAGCCCCAGCATTTT
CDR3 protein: CSARGSSNQPQHF

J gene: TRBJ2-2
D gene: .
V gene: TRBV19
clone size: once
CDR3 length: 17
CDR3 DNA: TGTGCCAGTAGGGGACTTGGGCAGGCCACCTTCACCGGGGAGCTGTTTTTT
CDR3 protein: CASRGLGQATFTGELFF

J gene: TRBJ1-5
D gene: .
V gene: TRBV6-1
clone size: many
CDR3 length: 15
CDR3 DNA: TGTGCCAGCAGTGGCGACCGAAACCTTAATCAGCCCCAGCATTTT
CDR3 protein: CASSGDRNLNQPQHF

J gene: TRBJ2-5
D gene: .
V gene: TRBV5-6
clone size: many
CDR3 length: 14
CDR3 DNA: TGTGCCAGCAGCCCTTCCCCGGGTTGGGAGACCCAGTACTTC
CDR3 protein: CASSPSPGWETQYF

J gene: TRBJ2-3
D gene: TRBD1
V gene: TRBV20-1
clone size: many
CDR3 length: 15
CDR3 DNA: TGCAGTGCCGCTGGGACAGTGGACAGCACAGATACGCAGTATTTT
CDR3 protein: CSAAGTVDSTDTQYF

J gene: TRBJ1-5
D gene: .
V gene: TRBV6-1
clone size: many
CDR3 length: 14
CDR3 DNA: TGTGCCAGCAGTGAAACTTGGGTCAATCAGCCCCAGCATTTT
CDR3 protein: CASSETWVNQPQHF

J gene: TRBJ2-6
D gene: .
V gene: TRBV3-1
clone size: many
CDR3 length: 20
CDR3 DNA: TGTGCCAGCAGCCAAGATGGTGGCGTCAGGCTAAGCTCTGGGGCCAACGTCCTGACTTTC
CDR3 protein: CASSQDGGVRLSSGANVLTF

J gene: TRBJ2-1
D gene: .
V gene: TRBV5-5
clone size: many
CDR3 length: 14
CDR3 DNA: TGTGCCAGCAGCCGAGGATTCGGCGTCGGTGAGCAGTTCTTC
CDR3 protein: CASSRGFGVGEQFF

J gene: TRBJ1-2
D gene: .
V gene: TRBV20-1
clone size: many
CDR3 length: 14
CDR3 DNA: TGCAGTGCTATCCAGGGAGCCCGATCGAGAGGCTACACCTTC
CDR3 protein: CSAIQGARSRGYTF

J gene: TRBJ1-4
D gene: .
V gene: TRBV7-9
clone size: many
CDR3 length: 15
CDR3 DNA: TGTGCCAGCAGCTCACAGGGCCCAACTAATGAAAAACTGTTTTTT
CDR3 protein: CASSSQGPTNEKLFF

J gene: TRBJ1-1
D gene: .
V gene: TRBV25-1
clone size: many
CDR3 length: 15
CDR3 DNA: TGTGCCAGCAGTGAGAGCGGATGGACTTACCATAAAGCTTTCTTT
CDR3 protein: CASSESGWTYHKAFF

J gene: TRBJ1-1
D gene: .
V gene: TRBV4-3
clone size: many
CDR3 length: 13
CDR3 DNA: TGCGCCAGCAGCCAAGAAGCCAGTTCTGAAGCTTTCTTT
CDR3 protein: CASSQEASSEAFF

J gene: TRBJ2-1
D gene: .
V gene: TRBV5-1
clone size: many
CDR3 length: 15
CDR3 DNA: TGCGCCAGCAGCGAGCAATCCTCCTGGGGCAATGAGCAGTTCTTC
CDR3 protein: CASSEQSSWGNEQFF

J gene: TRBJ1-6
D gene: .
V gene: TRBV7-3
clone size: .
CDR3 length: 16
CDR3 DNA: TGTGCCAGCAGCCCCTTGGGTCCGGCATCGAATTCACCCCTCCACTTT
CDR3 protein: CASSPLGPASNSPLHF

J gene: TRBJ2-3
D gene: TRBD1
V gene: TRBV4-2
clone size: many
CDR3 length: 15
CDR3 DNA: TGTGCCAGCATCCGAGGACAGGGGGAAACAGATACGCAGTATTTT
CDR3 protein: CASIRGQGETDTQYF

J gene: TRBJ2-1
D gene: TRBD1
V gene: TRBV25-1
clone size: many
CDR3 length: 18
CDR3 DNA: TGTGCCAGCAGTCACCGAGGGACAGGGGCTTTCGACTACAATGAGCAGTTCTTC
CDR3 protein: CASSHRGTGAFDYNEQFF

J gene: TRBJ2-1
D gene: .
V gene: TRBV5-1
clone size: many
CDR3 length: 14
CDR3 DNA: TGCGCCAGCAGCTTGGCCGGATGGGACAATGAGCAGTTCTTC
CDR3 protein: CASSLAGWDNEQFF

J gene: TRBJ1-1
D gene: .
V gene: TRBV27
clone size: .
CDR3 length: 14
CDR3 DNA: TGTGCCAGCAGTTTACCGGGCATGAACACTGAAGCTTTCTTT
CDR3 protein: CASSLPGMNTEAFF

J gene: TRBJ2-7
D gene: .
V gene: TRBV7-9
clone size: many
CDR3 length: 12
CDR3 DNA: TGTGCCAGCAGCTTAGAGGCGTCGAAACAGTACTTC
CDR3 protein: CASSLEASKQYF

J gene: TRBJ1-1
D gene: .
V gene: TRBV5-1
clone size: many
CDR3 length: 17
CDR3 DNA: TGCGCCAGCAGCTTGGCCGGAGTAGGGGGTTTGAACACTGAAGCTTTCTTT
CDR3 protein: CASSLAGVGGLNTEAFF

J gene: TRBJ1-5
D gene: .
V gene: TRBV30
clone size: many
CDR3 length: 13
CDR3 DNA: TGTGCCTGGAGTGAACAGGGCAATCAGCCCCAGCATTTT
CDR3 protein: CAWSEQGNQPQHF

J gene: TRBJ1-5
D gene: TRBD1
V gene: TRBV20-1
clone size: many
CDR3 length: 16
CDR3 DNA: TGCAGTGCTAGAATCCAGGGGGGCCGACACAATCAGCCCCAGCATTTT
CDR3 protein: CSARIQGGRHNQPQHF

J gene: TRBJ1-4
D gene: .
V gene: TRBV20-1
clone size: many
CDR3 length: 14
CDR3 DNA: TGCAGTGCTAGAGATCCGCGGGGTTATGAAAAACTGTTTTTT
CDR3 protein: CSARDPRGYEKLFF

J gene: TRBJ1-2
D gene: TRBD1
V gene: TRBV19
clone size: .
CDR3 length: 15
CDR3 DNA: TGTGCCAGTGGACCCCGACAGGGGATAAACTATGGCTACACCTTC
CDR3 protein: CASGPRQGINYGYTF

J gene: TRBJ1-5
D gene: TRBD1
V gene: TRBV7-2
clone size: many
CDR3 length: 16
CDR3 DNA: TGTGCCAGCAGCCCAGGGACAGGGAGGGGCGGTCAGCCCCAGCATTTT
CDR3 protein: CASSPGTGRGGQPQHF

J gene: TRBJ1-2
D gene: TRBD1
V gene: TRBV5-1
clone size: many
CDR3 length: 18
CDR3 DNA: TGCGCCAGCAGCTTGGTGCCCGGGACAGGGGAAATGGTCTATGGCTACACCTTC
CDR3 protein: CASSLVPGTGEMVYGYTF

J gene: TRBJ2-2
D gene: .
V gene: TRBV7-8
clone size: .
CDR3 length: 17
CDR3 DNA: TGTGCCAGCAGCCCCCCTATGCGGGGCCCCAACACCGGGGAGCTGTTTTTT
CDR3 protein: CASSPPMRGPNTGELFF

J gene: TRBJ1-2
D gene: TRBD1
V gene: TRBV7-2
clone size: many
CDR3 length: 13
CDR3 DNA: TGTGCCAGCAGCCAGGACAGGAACTATGGCTACACCTTC
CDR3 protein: CASSQDRNYGYTF

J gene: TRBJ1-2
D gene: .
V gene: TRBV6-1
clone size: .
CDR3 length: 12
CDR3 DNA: TGTGCCAGCAGCTTCCGGGGGGCTGGCTACACCTTC
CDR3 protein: CASSFRGAGYTF

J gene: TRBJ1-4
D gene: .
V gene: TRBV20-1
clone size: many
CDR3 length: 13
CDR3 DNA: TGCAGTGCTCGGGTAGGGACTAATGAAAAACTGTTTTTT
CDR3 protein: CSARVGTNEKLFF

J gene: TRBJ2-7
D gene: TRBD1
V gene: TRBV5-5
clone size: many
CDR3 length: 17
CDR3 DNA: TGTGCCAGCAGCTTGGGACAGGGGGCTACCAAATTCTACGAGCAGTACTTC
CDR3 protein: CASSLGQGATKFYEQYF

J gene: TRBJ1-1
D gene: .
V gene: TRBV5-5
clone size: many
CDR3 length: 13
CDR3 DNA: TGTGCCAGCAGCTTGGACGTCAGCACTGAAGCTTTCTTT
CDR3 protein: CASSLDVSTEAFF

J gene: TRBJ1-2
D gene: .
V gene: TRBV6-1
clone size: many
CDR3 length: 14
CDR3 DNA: TGTGCCAGCAGAGAGGCGCGGGCTAACTATGGCTACACCTTC
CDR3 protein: CASREARANYGYTF

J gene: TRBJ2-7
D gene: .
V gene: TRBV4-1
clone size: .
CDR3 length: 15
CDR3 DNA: TGCGCCAGCAGCCAAGAACAGGGAGAGACCTACGAGCAGTACTTC
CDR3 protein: CASSQEQGETYEQYF

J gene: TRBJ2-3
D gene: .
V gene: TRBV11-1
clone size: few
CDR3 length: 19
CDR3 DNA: TGTGCCAGCAGCTTAGGGTCTGGTGGACTACCTTCTAGCACAGATACGCAGTATTTT
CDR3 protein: CASSLGSGGLPSSTDTQYF